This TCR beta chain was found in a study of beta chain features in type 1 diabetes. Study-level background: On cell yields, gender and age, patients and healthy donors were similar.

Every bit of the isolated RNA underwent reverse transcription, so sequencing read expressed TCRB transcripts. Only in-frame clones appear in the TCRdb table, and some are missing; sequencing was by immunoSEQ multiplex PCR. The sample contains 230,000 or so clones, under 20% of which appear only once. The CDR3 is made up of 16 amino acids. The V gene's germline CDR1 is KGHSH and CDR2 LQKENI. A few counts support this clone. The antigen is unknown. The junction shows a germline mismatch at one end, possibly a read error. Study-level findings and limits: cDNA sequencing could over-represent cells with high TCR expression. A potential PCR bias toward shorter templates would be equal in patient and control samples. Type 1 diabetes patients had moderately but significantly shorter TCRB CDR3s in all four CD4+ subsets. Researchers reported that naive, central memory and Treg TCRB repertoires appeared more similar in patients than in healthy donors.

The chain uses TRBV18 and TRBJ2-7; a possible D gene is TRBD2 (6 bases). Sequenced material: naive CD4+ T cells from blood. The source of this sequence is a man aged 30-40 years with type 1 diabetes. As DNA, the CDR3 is TGTGCCAGCTCACCACAGGAGGGGAAAGTCTCCGACGAGCAGTACTTC. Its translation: CASSPQEGKVSDEQYF.